The following is a T cell receptor beta chain sequence with its context. The sample has other DNA sequences that encode this CDR3 too. This entry belongs to a study of T cell changes during pregnancy in multiple sclerosis. Trimming stripped 7 bases from V and 10 bases from J, with 17 bases between. CDR1 and CDR2 (germline): SQVTM, ANQGSEA. This CDR3 is 12 amino acids long. Using immunoSEQ multiplex PCR, the repertoire was profiled, and TCRdb retains in-frame clones only, with some absent. The data contain more than 55,000 clones, about 90% of them singletons. The receptor comes from a female donor in good health, enrolled as a control in a pregnancy study. Specimen: peripheral blood, collected in the first trimester of pregnancy. The J gene is TRBJ1-3, the V gene TRBV29-1; TRBD1 might be the D (5 bases). CDR3 nucleotides: TGCAGCGCCAGAGGTGGGGCGGAGACCATATATTTT. Protein product: CSARGGAETIYF.